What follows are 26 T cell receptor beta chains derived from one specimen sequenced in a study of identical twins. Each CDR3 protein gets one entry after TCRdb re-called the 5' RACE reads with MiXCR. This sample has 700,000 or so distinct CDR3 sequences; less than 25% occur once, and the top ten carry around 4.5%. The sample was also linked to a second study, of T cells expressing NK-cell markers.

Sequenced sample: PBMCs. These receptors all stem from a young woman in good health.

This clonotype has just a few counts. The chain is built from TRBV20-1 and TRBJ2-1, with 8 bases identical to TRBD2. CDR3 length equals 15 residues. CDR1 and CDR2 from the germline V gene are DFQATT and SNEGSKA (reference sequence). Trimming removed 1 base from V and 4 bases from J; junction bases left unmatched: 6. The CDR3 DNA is TGCAGTGCTAGAGGTCAGCGGGGGCCGTACAATGAGCAGTTCTTC. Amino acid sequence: CSARGQRGPYNEQFF.

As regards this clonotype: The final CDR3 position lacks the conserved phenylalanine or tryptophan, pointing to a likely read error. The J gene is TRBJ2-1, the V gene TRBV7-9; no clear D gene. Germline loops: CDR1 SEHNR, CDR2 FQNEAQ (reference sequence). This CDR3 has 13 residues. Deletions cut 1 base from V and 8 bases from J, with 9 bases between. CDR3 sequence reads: CASSLGRLDEQFS. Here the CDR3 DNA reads TGTGCCAGCAGCTTAGGGCGACTTGATGAGCAGTTCTCC.

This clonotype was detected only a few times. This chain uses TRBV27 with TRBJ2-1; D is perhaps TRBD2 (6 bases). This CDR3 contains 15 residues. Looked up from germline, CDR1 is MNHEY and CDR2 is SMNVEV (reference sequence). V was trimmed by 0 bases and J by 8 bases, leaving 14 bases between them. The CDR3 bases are TGTGCCAGCAGTTTATCGGCGGGATATAAGGATGAGCAGTTCTTC. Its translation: CASSLSAGYKDEQFF.

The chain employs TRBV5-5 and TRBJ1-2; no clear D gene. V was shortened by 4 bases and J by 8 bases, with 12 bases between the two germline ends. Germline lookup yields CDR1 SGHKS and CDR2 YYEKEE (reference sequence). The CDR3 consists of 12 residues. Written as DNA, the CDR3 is TGTGCCAGCAGCGCATATTTAGGAGGCTACACCTTC. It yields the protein CASSAYLGGYTF.

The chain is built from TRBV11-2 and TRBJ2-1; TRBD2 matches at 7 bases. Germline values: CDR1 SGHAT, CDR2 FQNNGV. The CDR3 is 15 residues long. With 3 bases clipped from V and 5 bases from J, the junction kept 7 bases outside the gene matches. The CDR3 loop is CASSFKASGDNEQFF. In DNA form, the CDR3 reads TGTGCCAGCAGCTTTAAGGCTAGCGGAGACAATGAGCAGTTCTTC.

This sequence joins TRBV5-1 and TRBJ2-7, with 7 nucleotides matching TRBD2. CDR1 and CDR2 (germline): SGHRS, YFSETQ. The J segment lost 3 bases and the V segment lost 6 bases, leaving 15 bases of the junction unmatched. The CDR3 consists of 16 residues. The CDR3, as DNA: TGCGCCAGCACCGCGGGCCTAGCGGCAATAGGCTACGAGCAGTACTTC. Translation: CASTAGLAAIGYEQYF.

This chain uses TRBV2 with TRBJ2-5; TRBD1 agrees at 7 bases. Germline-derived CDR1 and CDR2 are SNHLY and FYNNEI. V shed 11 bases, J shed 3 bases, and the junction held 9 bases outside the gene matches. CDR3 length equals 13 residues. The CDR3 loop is CAPALTGEETQYF. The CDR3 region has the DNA TGTGCCCCAGCGTTAACAGGGGAAGAGACCCAGTACTTC.

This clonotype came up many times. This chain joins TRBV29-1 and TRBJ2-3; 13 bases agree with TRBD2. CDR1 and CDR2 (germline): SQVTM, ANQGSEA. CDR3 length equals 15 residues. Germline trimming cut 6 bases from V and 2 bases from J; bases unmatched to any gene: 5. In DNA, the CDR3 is TGCAGCGTGGTACTAGCGGGAGGGAACACAGATACGCAGTATTTT. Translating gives CSVVLAGGNTDTQYF.

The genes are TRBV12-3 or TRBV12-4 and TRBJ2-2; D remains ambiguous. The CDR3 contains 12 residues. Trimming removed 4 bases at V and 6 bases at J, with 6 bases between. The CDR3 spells CASSWAAGELFF. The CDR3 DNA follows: TGTGCCAGCAGTTGGGCGGCCGGGGAGCTGTTTTTT.

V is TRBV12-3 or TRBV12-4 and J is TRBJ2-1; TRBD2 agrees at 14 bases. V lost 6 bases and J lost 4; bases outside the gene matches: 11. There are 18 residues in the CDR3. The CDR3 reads CASSAGTSGSWGYNEQFF. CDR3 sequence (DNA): TGTGCCAGCAGCGCTGGGACTAGCGGGAGTTGGGGATACAATGAGCAGTTCTTC.

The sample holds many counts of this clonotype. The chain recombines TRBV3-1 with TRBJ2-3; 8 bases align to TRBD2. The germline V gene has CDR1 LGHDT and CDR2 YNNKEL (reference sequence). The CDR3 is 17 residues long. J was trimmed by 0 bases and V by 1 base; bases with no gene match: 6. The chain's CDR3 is CASSQASSGGSTDTQYF. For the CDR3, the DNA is TGTGCCAGCAGCCAAGCCTCGTCGGGGGGGAGCACAGATACGCAGTATTTT.

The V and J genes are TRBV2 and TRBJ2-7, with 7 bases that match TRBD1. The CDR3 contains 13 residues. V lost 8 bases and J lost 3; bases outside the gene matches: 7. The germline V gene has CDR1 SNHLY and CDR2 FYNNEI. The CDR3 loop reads CASRQGVYYEQYF. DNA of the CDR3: TGTGCCAGCCGGCAGGGGGTATACTACGAGCAGTACTTC.

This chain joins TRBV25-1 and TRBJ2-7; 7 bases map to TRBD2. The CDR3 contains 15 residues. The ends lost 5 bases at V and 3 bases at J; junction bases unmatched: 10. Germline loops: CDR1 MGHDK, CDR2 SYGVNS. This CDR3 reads CASSSAGGRGYEQYF. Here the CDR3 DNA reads TGTGCCAGCAGTTCTGCTGGCGGGAGAGGCTACGAGCAGTACTTC.

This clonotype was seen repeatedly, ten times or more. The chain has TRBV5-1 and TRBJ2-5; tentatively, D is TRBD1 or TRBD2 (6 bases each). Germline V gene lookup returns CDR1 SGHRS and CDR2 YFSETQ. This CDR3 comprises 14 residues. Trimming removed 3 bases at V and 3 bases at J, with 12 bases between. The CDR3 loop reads CASSSGAREETQYF. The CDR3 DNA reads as TGCGCCAGCAGCTCGGGGGCGCGAGAAGAGACCCAGTACTTC.

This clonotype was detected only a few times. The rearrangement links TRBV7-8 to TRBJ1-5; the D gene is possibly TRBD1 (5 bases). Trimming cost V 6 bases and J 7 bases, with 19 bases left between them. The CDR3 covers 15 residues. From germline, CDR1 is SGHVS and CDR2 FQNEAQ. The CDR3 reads CASSFYISGEQPQHF. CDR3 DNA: TGTGCCAGCAGTTTCTATATTTCGGGGGAACAGCCCCAGCATTTT.

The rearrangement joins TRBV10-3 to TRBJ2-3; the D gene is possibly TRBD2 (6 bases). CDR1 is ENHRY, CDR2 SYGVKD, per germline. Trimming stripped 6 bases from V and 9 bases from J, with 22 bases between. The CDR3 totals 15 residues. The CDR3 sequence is CAIRAPGTSGETQYF. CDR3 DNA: TGTGCCATCAGGGCCCCAGGGACTTCAGGAGAGACGCAGTATTTT.

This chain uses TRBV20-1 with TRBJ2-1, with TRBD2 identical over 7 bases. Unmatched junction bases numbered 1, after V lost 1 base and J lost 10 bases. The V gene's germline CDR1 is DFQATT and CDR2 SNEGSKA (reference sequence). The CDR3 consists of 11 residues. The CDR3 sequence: CSARASGEQFF. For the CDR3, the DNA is TGCAGTGCTAGAGCTAGCGGAGAGCAGTTCTTC.

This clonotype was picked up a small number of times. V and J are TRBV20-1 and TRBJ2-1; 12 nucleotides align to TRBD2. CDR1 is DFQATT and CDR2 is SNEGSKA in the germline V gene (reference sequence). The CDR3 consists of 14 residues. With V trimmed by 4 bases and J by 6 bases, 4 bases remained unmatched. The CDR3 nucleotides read TGCAGTGCTACCCTAGCGGGAGGGGCCAATGAGCAGTTCTTC. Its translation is CSATLAGGANEQFF.

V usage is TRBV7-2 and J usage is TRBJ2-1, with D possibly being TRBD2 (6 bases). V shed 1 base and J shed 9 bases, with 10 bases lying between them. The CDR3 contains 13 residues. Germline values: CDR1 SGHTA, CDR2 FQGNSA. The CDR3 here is CASSLGRRGEQFF. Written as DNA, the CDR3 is TGTGCCAGCAGCTTAGGGAGGCGGGGTGAGCAGTTCTTC.

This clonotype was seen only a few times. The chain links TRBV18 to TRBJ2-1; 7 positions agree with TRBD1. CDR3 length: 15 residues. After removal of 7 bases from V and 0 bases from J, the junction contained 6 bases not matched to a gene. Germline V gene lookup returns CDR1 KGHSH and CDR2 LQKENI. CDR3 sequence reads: CASCTGALSYNEQFF. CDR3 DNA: TGTGCCAGCTGCACAGGGGCCCTCTCCTACAATGAGCAGTTCTTC.

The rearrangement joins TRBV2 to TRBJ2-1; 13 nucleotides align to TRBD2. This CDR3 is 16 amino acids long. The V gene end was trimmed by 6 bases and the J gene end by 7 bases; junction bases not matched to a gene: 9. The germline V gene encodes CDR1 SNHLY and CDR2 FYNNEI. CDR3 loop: CASSALGLAGSNEQFF. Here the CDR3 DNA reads TGTGCCAGCAGCGCGTTGGGACTAGCGGGATCTAATGAGCAGTTCTTC.

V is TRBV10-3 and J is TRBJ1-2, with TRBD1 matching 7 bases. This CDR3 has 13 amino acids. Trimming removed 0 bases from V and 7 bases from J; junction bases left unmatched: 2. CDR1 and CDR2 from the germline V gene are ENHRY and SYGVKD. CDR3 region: CAISESGGVGYTF. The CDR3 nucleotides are TGTGCCATCAGTGAGTCAGGGGGCGTTGGCTACACCTTC.

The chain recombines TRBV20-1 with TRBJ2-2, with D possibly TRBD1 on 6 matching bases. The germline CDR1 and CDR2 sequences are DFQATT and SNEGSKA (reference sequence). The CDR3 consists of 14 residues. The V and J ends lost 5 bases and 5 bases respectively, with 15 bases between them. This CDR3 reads CSAGHRVLTGELFF. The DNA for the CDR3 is TGCAGTGCTGGCCACAGGGTTTTAACCGGGGAGCTGTTTTTT.

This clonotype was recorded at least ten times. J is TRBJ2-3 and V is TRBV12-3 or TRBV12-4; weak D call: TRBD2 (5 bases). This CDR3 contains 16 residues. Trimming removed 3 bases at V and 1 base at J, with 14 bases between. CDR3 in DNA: TGTGCCAGCAGTTTCCCCCGGGATGGAGGCACAGATACGCAGTATTTT. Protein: CASSFPRDGGTDTQYF.

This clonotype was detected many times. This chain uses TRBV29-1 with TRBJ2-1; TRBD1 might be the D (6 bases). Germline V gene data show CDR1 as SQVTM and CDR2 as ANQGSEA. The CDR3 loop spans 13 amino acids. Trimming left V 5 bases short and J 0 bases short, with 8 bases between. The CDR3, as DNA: TGCAGCGTTCAGGGGAGCTCCTACAATGAGCAGTTCTTC. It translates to CSVQGSSYNEQFF.

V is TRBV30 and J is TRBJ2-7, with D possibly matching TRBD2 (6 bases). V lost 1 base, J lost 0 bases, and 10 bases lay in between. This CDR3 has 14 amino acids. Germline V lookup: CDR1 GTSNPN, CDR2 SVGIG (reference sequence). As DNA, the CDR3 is TGTGCCTGGAGTGAGGGACTGCCCTCCTACGAGCAGTACTTC. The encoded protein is CAWSEGLPSYEQYF.